One sample yielded the 7 T cell receptor beta chains listed below, sequenced in a study of cytomegalovirus exposure and HLA in healthy donors. PCR amplification relied on 60 Vbeta primers (plus 13 Jbeta primers). Produced via immunoSEQ multiplex PCR; TCRdb's table is partial and in-frame only. The table records more than 90,000 clones, around 77% of them present only once. The sample comprised PBMCs. These TCRs come from a female donor in good health and CMV-seronegative.

The chain carries TRBV15 and TRBJ1-1; D call uncertain. Trimming removed 0 bases from V and 3 bases from J, with 8 bases in between. The germline V gene has CDR1 LNHNV and CDR2 YYDKDF (reference sequence). This CDR3 has 14 amino acids. CDR3: CATSRDKRDTEAFF. In DNA form, the CDR3 reads TGTGCCACCAGCAGAGATAAGCGGGACACTGAAGCTTTCTTT.

The chain is built from TRBV19 and TRBJ1-2, with D uncertain. The V gene lost 7 bases and the J gene lost 5 bases, with 11 bases spanning the gap. The length of the CDR3 is 12 residues. Germline lookup yields CDR1 LNHDA and CDR2 SQIVND (reference sequence). The CDR3 nucleotides are TGTGCCAGTACAGAGGGTTGGTATGGCTACACCTTC. Protein product: CASTEGWYGYTF.

This clone has a single count. The chain links TRBV9 to TRBJ2-2, with 9 bases lining up with TRBD2. V trimming: 4 bases; J trimming: 3 bases; junction bases outside the gene matches: 10. Germline-derived CDR1 and CDR2 are SGDLS and YYNGEE. This CDR3 has 17 residues. CDR3 bases: TGTGCCAGCAGCCTAACAGCGGGGGGCCTGGACACCGGGGAGCTGTTTTTT. Its protein is CASSLTAGGLDTGELFF.

The chain employs TRBV10-2 and TRBJ2-6; D gene unclear. The CDR3 loop spans 17 amino acids. V was cut by 7 bases and J by 2 bases, with 18 bases left in between. CDR1 is WSHSY, CDR2 SAAADI, per germline. In DNA, the CDR3 is TGCGCCAGCAACGCAGGCCTACTCCCCACTGGGGCCAACGTCCTGACTTTC. Translation: CASNAGLLPTGANVLTF.

The chain recombines TRBV19 with TRBJ2-7, with 9 bases identical to TRBD1. The CDR3 is 14 residues long. Germline V lookup: CDR1 LNHDA, CDR2 SQIVND (reference sequence). Trimming cost V 5 bases and J 4 bases; bases outside gene matches: 6. The CDR3 bases are TGTGCCAGTAGTGCGGACAGGGGAGGATACGAGCAGTACTTC. Its translation: CASSADRGGYEQYF.

This rearrangement joins TRBV7-3 to TRBJ1-1, with unresolved D. This CDR3 region has 14 residues. Between the trimmed V and J ends, which lost 0 bases and 2 bases, there was a span of 7 bases. Per the germline V gene, CDR1 is SGHTA and CDR2 is FQGTGA. The CDR3 region is CASSLTQDNTEAFF. Written as DNA, the CDR3 is TGTGCCAGCAGCTTAACGCAGGATAACACTGAAGCTTTCTTT.

This chain joins TRBV9 and TRBJ1-4; D unresolved. The CDR3 consists of 15 residues. V lost 4 bases to trimming and J lost 5 bases, with 15 bases between them. Germline loops: CDR1 SGDLS, CDR2 YYNGEE. CDR3 protein: CASSPERRWNEKLFF. CDR3 nucleotide sequence: TGTGCCAGCAGCCCGGAAAGGCGGTGGAATGAAAAACTGTTTTTT. The complete variable domain, with remaining parts taken from reference TRBV9 and TRBJ1-4, reads DSGVTQTPKHLITATGQRVTLRCSPRSGDLSVYWYQQSLDQGLQFLIQYYNGEERAKGNILERFSAQQFPDLHSELNLSSLELGDSALYFCASSPERRWNEKLFFGSGTQLSVL.